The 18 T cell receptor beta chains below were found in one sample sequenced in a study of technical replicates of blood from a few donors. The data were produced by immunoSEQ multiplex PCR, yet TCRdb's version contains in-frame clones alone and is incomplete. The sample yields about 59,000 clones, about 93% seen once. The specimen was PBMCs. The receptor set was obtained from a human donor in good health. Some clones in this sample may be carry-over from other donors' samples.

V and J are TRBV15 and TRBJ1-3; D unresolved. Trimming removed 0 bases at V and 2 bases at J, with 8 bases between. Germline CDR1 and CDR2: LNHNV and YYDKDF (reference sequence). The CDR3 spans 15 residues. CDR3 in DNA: TGTGCCACCAGCAGAGACAGTTATCCTGGAAACACCATATATTTT. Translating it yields CATSRDSYPGNTIYF.

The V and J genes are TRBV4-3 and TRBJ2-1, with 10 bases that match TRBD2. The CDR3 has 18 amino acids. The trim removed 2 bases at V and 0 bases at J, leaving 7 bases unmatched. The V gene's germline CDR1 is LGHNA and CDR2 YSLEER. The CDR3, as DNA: TGCGCCAGCAGCCAATATGACGGGACTAGCGACTCCTACAATGAGCAGTTCTTC. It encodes CASSQYDGTSDSYNEQFF.

The CDR3 DNA reads TGTGCCAGCAGTCTCCCGGGAGGGGGGAGTCAGCCCCAGCATTTT. Protein: CASSLPGGGSQPQHF. The chain is built from TRBV2 and TRBJ1-5, with D perhaps matching TRBD1 (6 bases). V shed 5 bases and J shed 6 bases, with 17 bases lying between them. The CDR3 is 15 amino acids. The germline CDR1 and CDR2 sequences are SNHLY and FYNNEI. Looking up the rest from reference TRBV2 and TRBJ1-5 gives the full variable domain: EPEVTQTPSHQVTQMGQEVILRCVPISNHLYFYWYRQILGQKVEFLVSFYNNEISEKSEIFDDQFSVERPDGSNFTLKIRSTKLEDSAMYFCASSLPGGGSQPQHFGDGTRLSIL.

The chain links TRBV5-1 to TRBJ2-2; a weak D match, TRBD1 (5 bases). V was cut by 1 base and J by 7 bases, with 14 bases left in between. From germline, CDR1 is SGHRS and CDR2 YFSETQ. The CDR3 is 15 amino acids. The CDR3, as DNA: TGCGCCAGCAGCTTGAATCCAGGGATGGACGGGGAGCTGTTTTTT. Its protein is CASSLNPGMDGELFF.

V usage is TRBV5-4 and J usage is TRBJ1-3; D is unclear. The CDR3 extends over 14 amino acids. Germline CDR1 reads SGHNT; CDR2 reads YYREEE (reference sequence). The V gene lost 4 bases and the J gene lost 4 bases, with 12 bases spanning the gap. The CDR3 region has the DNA TGTGCCAGCAGCACCCCTAACGTCGGAAACACCATATATTTT. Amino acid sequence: CASSTPNVGNTIYF.

CDR3 DNA sequence: TGTGCCAGCAGCCAAGGGGACAGGGACGGGCCTGAGCAGTTCTTC. Translating it yields CASSQGDRDGPEQFF. The rearrangement links TRBV4-2 to TRBJ2-1; 9 nucleotides match TRBD1. Germline values: CDR1 LGHNA, CDR2 YNFKEQ. The CDR3 is 15 residues long. Trimming cost V 1 base and J 9 bases; bases outside gene matches: 7.

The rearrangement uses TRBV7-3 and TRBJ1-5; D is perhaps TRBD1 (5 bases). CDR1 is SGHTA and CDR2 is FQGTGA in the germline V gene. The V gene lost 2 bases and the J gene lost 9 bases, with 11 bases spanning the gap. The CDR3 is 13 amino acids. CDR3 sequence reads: CASSLDSTLPQHF. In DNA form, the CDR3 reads TGTGCCAGCAGCTTAGACAGTACATTGCCCCAGCATTTT.

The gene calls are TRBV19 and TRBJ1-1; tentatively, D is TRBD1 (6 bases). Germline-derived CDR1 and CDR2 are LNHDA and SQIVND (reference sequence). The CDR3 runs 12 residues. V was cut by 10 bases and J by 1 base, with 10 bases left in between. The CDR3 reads CANDRKNTEAFF. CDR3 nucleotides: TGTGCCAACGACAGGAAGAACACTGAAGCTTTCTTT.

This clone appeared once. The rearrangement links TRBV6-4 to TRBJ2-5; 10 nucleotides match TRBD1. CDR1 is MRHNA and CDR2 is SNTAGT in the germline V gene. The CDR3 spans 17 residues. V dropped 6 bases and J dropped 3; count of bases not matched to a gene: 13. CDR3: CASRDLDRGLSEETQYF. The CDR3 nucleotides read TGTGCCAGCAGAGATCTTGACAGGGGGCTTAGCGAAGAGACCCAGTACTTC.

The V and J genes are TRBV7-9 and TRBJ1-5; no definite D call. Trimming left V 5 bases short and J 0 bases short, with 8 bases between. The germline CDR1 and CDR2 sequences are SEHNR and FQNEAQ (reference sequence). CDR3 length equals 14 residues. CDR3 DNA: TGTGCCAGCAGCCGTGCCTATAGCAATCAGCCCCAGCATTTT. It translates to CASSRAYSNQPQHF. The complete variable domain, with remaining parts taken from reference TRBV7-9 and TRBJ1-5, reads DTGVSQNPRHKITKRGQNVTFRCDPISEHNRLYWYRQTLGQGPEFLTYFQNEAQLEKSRLLSDRFSAERPKGSFSTLEIQRTEQGDSAMYLCASSRAYSNQPQHFGDGTRLSIL.

The CDR3 is CASSLGVQGMNTEAFF. The CDR3 bases are TGTGCCAGCAGCTTAGGGGTACAGGGCATGAACACTGAAGCTTTCTTT. The chain employs TRBV13 and TRBJ1-1, with D perhaps TRBD1 (6 bases). V gave up 0 bases and J gave up 0 bases, with 11 bases separating them. This CDR3 is 16 amino acids long. Germline V lookup: CDR1 PRHDT, CDR2 FYEKMQ (reference sequence).

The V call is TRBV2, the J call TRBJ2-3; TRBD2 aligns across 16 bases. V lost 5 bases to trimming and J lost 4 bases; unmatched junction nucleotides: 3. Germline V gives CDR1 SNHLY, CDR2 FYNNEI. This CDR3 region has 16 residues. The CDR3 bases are TGTGCCAGCAGTAAAGGGACTAGCGGGGGGGCAGATACGCAGTATTTT. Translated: CASSKGTSGGADTQYF.

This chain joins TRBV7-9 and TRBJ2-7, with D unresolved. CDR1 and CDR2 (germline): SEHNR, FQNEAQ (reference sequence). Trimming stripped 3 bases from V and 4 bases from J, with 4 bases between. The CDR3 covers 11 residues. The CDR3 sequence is CASSLEYEQYF. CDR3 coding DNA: TGTGCCAGCAGCTTGGAGTACGAGCAGTACTTC.

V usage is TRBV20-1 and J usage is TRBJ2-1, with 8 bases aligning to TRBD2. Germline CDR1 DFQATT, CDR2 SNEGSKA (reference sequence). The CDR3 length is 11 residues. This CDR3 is CGSGSINEQFF. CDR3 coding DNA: TGCGGGAGCGGGAGTATCAATGAGCAGTTCTTC.

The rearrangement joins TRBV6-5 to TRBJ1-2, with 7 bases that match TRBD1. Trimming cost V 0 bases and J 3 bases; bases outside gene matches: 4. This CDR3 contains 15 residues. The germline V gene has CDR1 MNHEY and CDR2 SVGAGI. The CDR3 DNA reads TGTGCCAGCAGTTACTCGAGTGGGACAGACTATGGCTACACCTTC. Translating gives CASSYSSGTDYGYTF.

The CDR3 nucleotides are TGTGCCAGCAGCCGTGACAGGGGCCGAAGGGGGGGGTTATACGAGCAGTACTTC. Translating it yields CASSRDRGRRGGLYEQYF. J is TRBJ2-7 and V is TRBV7-8, with D tentatively TRBD1 (8 bases). The CDR3 sequence is 18 residues long. CDR1 is SGHVS, CDR2 FQNEAQ, per germline. Trimming cost V 5 bases and J 4 bases, with 27 bases left between them.

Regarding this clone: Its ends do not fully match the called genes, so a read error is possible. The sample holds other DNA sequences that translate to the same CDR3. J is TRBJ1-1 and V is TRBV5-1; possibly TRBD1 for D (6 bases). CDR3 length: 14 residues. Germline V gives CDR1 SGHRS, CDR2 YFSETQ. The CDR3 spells CASSYGTLNTEAFF. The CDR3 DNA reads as TGCGCCAGCAGCTACGGGACACTGAACACTGAAGCCTTCTTT.

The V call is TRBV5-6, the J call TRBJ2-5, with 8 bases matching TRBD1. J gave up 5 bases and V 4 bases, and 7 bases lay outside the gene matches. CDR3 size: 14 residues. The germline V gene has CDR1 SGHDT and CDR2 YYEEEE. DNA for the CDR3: TGTGCCAGCAGCCGGACAGGGCCGGGGGAGACCCAGTACTTC. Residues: CASSRTGPGETQYF. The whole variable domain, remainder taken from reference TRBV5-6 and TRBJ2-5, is DAGVTQSPTHLIKTRGQQVTLRCSPKSGHDTVSWYQQALGQGPQFIFQYYEEEERQRGNFPDRFSGHQFPNYSSELNVNALLLGDSALYLCASSRTGPGETQYFGPGTRLLVL.